This T cell receptor (beta chain) comes out of a study of cytomegalovirus exposure and HLA in healthy donors. Study outcomes and limitations: Associated with cytomegalovirus, according to the listing, were around 160 TCR beta chains.

Germline V gene data show CDR1 as LNHDA and CDR2 as SQIVND (reference sequence). Trimming shortened V by 8 bases and J by 1 base, and 14 bases separated the two germline ends. The CDR3 totals 15 residues. Clones were sequenced by immunoSEQ multiplex PCR, and TCRdb holds only the in-frame ones, with some missing. The sample lists about 75,000 clones, around four fifths seen once, with 3% in the top ten. A note on this clone: Its target is unknown.

The sequenced sample consisted of PBMCs. This receptor was obtained from a man younger than 40 in good health and CMV-seronegative. This chain uses TRBV19 with TRBJ2-2, with D perhaps matching TRBD1 (6 bases). The CDR3 protein is CASRVTGRNTGELFF. The CDR3 bases are TGTGCCAGTCGGGTTACAGGGAGGAACACCGGGGAGCTGTTTTTT.